What follows is one T cell receptor beta chain and its context. Its target is not known. The data derive from a study of blood T cells in healthy people across ages. Across the study: About one barcoded beta molecule per two T cells came from capture by template switching. Findings and limits, study-wide: It was the long-lived donors that had more naive CD4+ cells and higher diversity than aged donors.

Next came a second PCR, run for roughly 6 to 11 cycles, which used a sample-barcoded 5' primer along with a J-beta primer mix. The template-switch adaptor, which had 12 random nucleotides, put a tag on each cDNA molecule. A single record per CDR3 protein comes from TCRdb applying MiXCR to the 5' RACE reads. The table lists 1.5 million to 2 million distinct CDR3 sequences, roughly 50% of them singletons, with 2.1% in the top ten. With 2 bases removed from V and 4 bases from J, the gap between germline ends came to 17 bases. The CDR3 consists of 16 residues. Germline CDR1 SGDLS, CDR2 YYNGEE. The chain has TRBV9 and TRBJ2-3; possibly TRBD1 or TRBD2 for D (5 bases each). The receptor's source is a middle-aged woman in good health. The sequenced sample consisted of blood. CDR3 DNA: TGTGCCAGCAGCGTGAGCCGGGACCCACGGCCAGATACGCAGTATTTT. Amino acid sequence: CASSVSRDPRPDTQYF.